This T cell receptor (beta chain) was observed in a study of blood T cells in healthy people across ages. There are 14 residues in the CDR3. V was shortened by 8 bases and J by 0 bases, with 11 bases between the two germline ends. Germline V gives CDR1 SGHTA, CDR2 FQGNSA. With a J-beta primer mix and a sample-barcoded 5' primer, a second PCR ran about 7 to 11 cycles. TCRdb re-analysed the 5' RACE reads in MiXCR, keeping a single row per CDR3 protein. Here the sample spans 800,000 or so distinct CDR3 sequences, roughly 25% being singletons. The sample was also reused in another study, on T cells of mothers and their children.

The material sequenced was blood. The rearrangement joins TRBV7-2 to TRBJ2-1; TRBD2 might be the D (6 bases). The receptor comes from a boy aged 10-17 years in good health. CDR3 in DNA: TGTGCCAGCGAGCCGGGGGTCTCCTACAATGAGCAGTTCTTC. This gives the protein CASEPGVSYNEQFF. The full variable domain, with the rest looked up from reference TRBV7-2 and TRBJ2-1, is GAGVSQSPSNKVTEKGKDVELRCDPISGHTALYWYRQSLGQGLEFLIYFQGNSAPDKSGLPSDRFSAERTGGSVSTLTIQRTQQEDSAVYLCASEPGVSYNEQFFGPGTRLTVL.